This T cell receptor (beta chain) comes out of a study of blood T cell repertoires in COVID-19. As handled by the study authors: Estimation of nucleated cell counts was performed using reference gene primer amplification. Using immunoSEQ multiplex PCR, the repertoire was profiled, and TCRdb retains in-frame clones only, with some absent. That table is the source of V, J and clone size, and D and trimming were worked out from the DNA. The sample contains 30,000 to 40,000 clones, approximately 91% of which appear only once. The CDR3 consists of 14 residues. V lost 6 bases, J lost 0 bases, and 11 bases lay in between. Germline CDR1 and CDR2: ENHRY and SYGVKD.

The sample comprised peripheral blood. This TCR was recovered from a man aged 70-80 years with active COVID-19. The chain recombines TRBV10-3 with TRBJ1-1; possible D gene TRBD1, 6 bases. The CDR3 is CAIRRDTLNTEAFF. CDR3 nucleotide sequence: TGTGCCATCAGGAGGGACACCTTGAACACTGAAGCTTTCTTT.